This T cell receptor beta chain comes out of a study of blood T cells in healthy people across ages. A second roughly 7 to 12 cycle PCR used barcoded and J-beta primers. TCRdb used MiXCR to reprocess the 5' RACE reads, holding one entry per CDR3 protein. The sample has 1.4 million to 1.5 million distinct CDR3 sequences; approximately 40% are singletons. Germline assignment: CDR1 LNHNV and CDR2 YYDKDF (reference sequence). The CDR3 extends over 15 amino acids. J is TRBJ2-5 and V is TRBV15, with 8 bases identical to TRBD1. The DNA end lines up better with TRBJ2-7; the J call may be wrong. The source of this sequence is a woman under 30 in good health. Sequenced material: blood. The CDR3 reads CATSRASGTGSEQYF. DNA for the CDR3: TGTGCCACCAGCAGAGCTTCTGGGACAGGTTCCGAGCAGTACTTC.